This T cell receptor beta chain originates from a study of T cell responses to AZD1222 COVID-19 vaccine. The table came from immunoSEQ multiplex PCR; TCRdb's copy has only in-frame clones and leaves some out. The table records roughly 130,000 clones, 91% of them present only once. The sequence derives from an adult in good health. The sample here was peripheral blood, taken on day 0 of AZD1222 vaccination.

CDR3 region: CASSSQYNEQFF. The CDR3 nucleotides are TGTGCCAGCAGCTCCCAGTACAATGAGCAGTTCTTC. This chain links TRBV7-9 with TRBJ2-7; D gene ambiguous. The DNA end favors TRBJ2-1, so the J call may be wrong. The CDR3 loop spans 12 amino acids. Germline V gene data show CDR1 as SEHNR and CDR2 as FQNEAQ (reference sequence).